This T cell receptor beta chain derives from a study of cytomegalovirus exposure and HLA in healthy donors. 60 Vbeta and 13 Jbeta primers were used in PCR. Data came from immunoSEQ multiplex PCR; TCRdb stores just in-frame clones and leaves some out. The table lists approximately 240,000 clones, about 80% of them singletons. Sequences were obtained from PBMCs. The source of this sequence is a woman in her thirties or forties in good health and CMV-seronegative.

The CDR3 region is CASGLEGTVNTF. The CDR3 nucleotides are TGTGCTAGTGGTTTGGAGGGGACAGTGAACACCTTC. The chain uses TRBV12-5 and TRBJ1-2, with 7 bases matching TRBD1. Germline V CDR1 and CDR2: LGHNT, FRNRAP. The CDR3 is 12 residues long. The V gene end was trimmed by 1 base and the J gene end by 12 bases; junction bases not matched to a gene: 5.